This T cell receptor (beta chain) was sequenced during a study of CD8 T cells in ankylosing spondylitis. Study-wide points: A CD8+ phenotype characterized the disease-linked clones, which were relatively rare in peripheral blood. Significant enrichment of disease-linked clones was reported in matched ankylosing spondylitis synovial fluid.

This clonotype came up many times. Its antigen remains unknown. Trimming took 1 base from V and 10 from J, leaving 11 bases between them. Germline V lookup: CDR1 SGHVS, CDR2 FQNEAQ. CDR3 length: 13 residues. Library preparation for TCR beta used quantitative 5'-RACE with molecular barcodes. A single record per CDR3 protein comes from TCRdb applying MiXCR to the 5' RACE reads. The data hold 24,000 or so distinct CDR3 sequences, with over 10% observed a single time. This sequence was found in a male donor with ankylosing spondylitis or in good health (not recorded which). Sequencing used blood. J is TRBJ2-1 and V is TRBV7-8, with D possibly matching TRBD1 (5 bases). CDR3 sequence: CASSLDLKGEQFF. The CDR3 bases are TGTGCCAGCAGCTTAGATCTTAAGGGGGAGCAGTTCTTC.